What follows are 15 T cell receptor beta chains derived from one specimen sequenced in a study of PD-L1 blockade in urothelial cancer. Repertoires were generated with immunoSEQ multiplex PCR, while TCRdb's copy carries only in-frame clones and drops some. The sample lists some 110,000 clones, less than 95% occurring once. Time point given: peripheral blood 6 weeks after treatment start. The sample here was PBMCs, taken around atezolizumab (anti-PD-L1) treatment. The receptors stem from a man between 60 and 75 years old with urothelial cancer.

This clone was recorded only once. The rearrangement uses TRBV5-1 and TRBJ1-2; 8 bases are a match to TRBD1. With 5 bases clipped from V and 2 bases from J, the junction kept 8 bases outside the gene matches. CDR1 and CDR2 (germline): SGHRS, YFSETQ. CDR3 size: 15 residues. The CDR3 loop is CASRQAGGGNYGYTF. The CDR3 nucleotides are TGCGCCAGCAGACAAGCAGGGGGCGGGAACTATGGCTACACCTTC. The full variable domain, in which reference TRBV5-1 and TRBJ1-2 provide the parts outside the CDR3, is KAGVTQTPRYLIKTRGQQVTLSCSPISGHRSVSWYQQTPGQGLQFLFEYFSETQRNKGNFPGRFSGRQFSNSRSEMNVSTLELGDSALYLCASRQAGGGNYGYTFGSGTRLTVV.

The CDR3 sequence: CASSLAGSSYNEQFF. In nucleotides, the CDR3 is TGTGCCAGCAGCTTAGCGGGCAGCTCCTACAATGAGCAGTTCTTC. This rearrangement joins TRBV7-3 to TRBJ2-1, with D perhaps TRBD2 (5 bases). The CDR3 has 15 amino acids. With 2 bases removed from V and 0 bases from J, the gap between germline ends came to 8 bases. Germline-derived CDR1 and CDR2 are SGHTA and FQGTGA.

The chain uses TRBV6-5 and TRBJ2-1, with a tentative D call TRBD2 (6 bases). Trimming removed 6 bases at V and 6 bases at J, with 12 bases between. The CDR3 consists of 13 residues. Germline CDR1 is MNHEY and CDR2 is SVGAGI. The CDR3 here is CASRSPGGNEQFF. CDR3 nucleotide sequence: TGTGCCAGCAGAAGCCCCGGGGGCAATGAGCAGTTCTTC.

The gene calls are TRBV25-1 and TRBJ2-2, with a tentative D call TRBD2 (6 bases). Germline values: CDR1 MGHDK, CDR2 SYGVNS. V was pared by 8 bases and J by 2 bases, with 15 bases between. The CDR3 has 15 amino acids. CDR3 sequence reads: CASSYSGLNTGELFF. The DNA for the CDR3 is TGTGCCAGCTCCTATAGCGGCCTAAACACCGGGGAGCTGTTTTTT.

This chain connects TRBV4-3 to TRBJ2-2, with a possible D match to TRBD2 (6 bases). Between the trimmed V and J ends, which lost 1 base and 0 bases, there was a span of 9 bases. The length of the CDR3 is 16 residues. Looked up from germline, CDR1 is LGHNA and CDR2 is YSLEER. CDR3: CASSQATGANTGELFF. The CDR3 coding sequence is TGCGCCAGCAGCCAAGCTACGGGGGCGAACACCGGGGAGCTGTTTTTT.

This chain uses TRBV5-3 with TRBJ2-1; the match to TRBD2 covers 12 bases. TRBV5-3 is an open reading frame whose function is uncertain. CDR3 length: 16 residues. V was pared by 2 bases and J by 8 bases, with 8 bases of the junction left unmatched. The CDR3, as DNA: TGTGCCAGAAGCTTAGCTAGCGGGGGGGCCATTGATGAGCAGTTCTTC. Translated, it gives CARSLASGGAIDEQFF.

This sequence joins TRBV9 and TRBJ2-3; D unresolved. Germline values: CDR1 SGDLS, CDR2 YYNGEE. The CDR3 totals 14 residues. Trimming pared 3 bases from V and 0 bases from J, leaving 8 bases between. The CDR3 spells CASSGNISTDTQYF. The CDR3 DNA reads TGTGCCAGCAGCGGAAACATCAGCACAGATACGCAGTATTTT.

V gene TRBV4-2 combines with J gene TRBJ1-2; TRBD1 aligns across 7 bases. Germline CDR1 LGHNA, CDR2 YNFKEQ. V trimming: 0 bases; J trimming: 4 bases; junction bases outside the gene matches: 2. The CDR3 runs 14 residues. CDR3 in amino acids: CASSQDQGGYGYTF. As DNA, the CDR3 is TGTGCCAGCAGCCAAGATCAGGGGGGCTATGGCTACACCTTC.

V gene TRBV4-3 combines with J gene TRBJ2-1; perhaps TRBD2 as D (6 bases). This CDR3 comprises 14 residues. CDR1 and CDR2 (germline): LGHNA, YSLEER. V gave up 2 bases and J gave up 8 bases, with 13 bases separating them. CDR3 nucleotides: TGCGCCAGCAGCCAAAAAGCGGGTAGTTATGAGCAGTTCTTC. As protein: CASSQKAGSYEQFF.

This rearrangement joins TRBV6-1 to TRBJ1-1; D ambiguous. The CDR3 is 11 amino acids. The V gene's germline CDR1 is MNHNS and CDR2 SASEGT. Trimming stripped 7 bases from V and 7 bases from J, with 10 bases between. CDR3 sequence (DNA): TGTGCCAGCAAAGATCGAGATGAAGCTTTCTTT. Its protein product is CASKDRDEAFF.

The chain links TRBV30 to TRBJ2-1, with D unclear. CDR1 and CDR2 from the germline V gene are GTSNPN and SVGIG (reference sequence). The CDR3 contains 12 residues. V lost 3 bases and J lost 9, with 12 bases in between. CDR3 DNA sequence: TGTGCCTGGAGCGCCGACTCTGGTGAGCAGTTCTTC. Translation gives CAWSADSGEQFF.

This chain connects TRBV9 to TRBJ2-3, with 8 bases fitting TRBD1. This CDR3 region has 16 residues. The junction had 13 bases not matched to a gene; V was cut back by 4 bases and J by 6 bases. CDR1 and CDR2 from the germline V gene are SGDLS and YYNGEE. CDR3 region: CASSPQGAISFDTQYF. The CDR3, as DNA: TGTGCCAGCAGCCCTCAGGGGGCGATCAGCTTCGATACGCAGTATTTT.

This clone showed up just once. The rearrangement uses TRBV19 and TRBJ2-4, with D maybe TRBD2 (5 bases). The CDR3 runs to 15 residues. Between the trimmed V and J ends, which lost 2 bases and 6 bases, there was a span of 14 bases. Germline V CDR1 and CDR2: LNHDA, SQIVND (reference sequence). This CDR3 reads CASSISGSASNIQYF. The CDR3 DNA follows: TGTGCCAGTAGTATATCTGGGAGCGCCTCAAACATTCAGTACTTC. Variable domain in full (rest from reference TRBV19 and TRBJ2-4): DGGITQSPKYLFRKEGQNVTLSCEQNLNHDAMYWYRQDPGQGLRLIYYSQIVNDFQKGDIAEGYSVSREKKESFPLTVTSAQKNPTAFYLCASSISGSASNIQYFGAGTRLSVL.

J is TRBJ2-5 and V is TRBV7-2, with 7 bases aligning to TRBD1. This CDR3 comprises 13 residues. Germline V gene lookup returns CDR1 SGHTA and CDR2 FQGNSA. The V gene end was trimmed by 9 bases and the J gene end by 2 bases; junction bases not matched to a gene: 6. Here the CDR3 reads CASRGTAQETQYF. The CDR3 DNA reads TGTGCCAGTAGAGGGACAGCTCAAGAGACCCAGTACTTC.

This sequence joins TRBV30 and TRBJ1-3, with no clear D. Germline CDR1 is GTSNPN and CDR2 is SVGIG (reference sequence). This CDR3 has 13 residues. The CDR3 DNA reads as TGTGCTTTGGAGCGGCAGGACCGAAACACCATATATTTT. It translates to CALERQDRNTIYF.